The rows below give T cell receptor beta chains drawn from one sample of a study of early T cells in non-severe SARS-CoV-2 infection. TCRdb reanalysed the 5' RACE reads using MiXCR and keeps one entry per CDR3 protein. The table shows approximately 42,000 distinct CDR3 sequences, with around 7% occurring only once. Source material: whole blood. Receptors originate from an adult who was a healthcare worker with PCR-confirmed SARS-CoV-2 infection or an uninfected control (not recorded which). The CDR3 runs from the conserved cysteine through the conserved F or W. A D gene is named only where the DNA matches it firmly. Clone size, where shown, is once, few, many, or a class for clones that have expanded.

many TRBJ2-1 TRBV6-2/TRBV6-3 TRBD1 CASSYRGQGINEQFF TGTGCCAGCAGTTACCGGGGACAGGGCATCAATGAGCAGTTCTTC
many TRBJ2-1 TRBV14 . CASSARGSYNEQFF TGTGCCAGCAGCGCCAGGGGATCCTACAATGAGCAGTTCTTC
. TRBJ1-1 TRBV29-1 . CSVQYTEAFF TGCAGCGTACAGTACACTGAAGCTTTCTTT
. TRBJ1-2 TRBV30 . CAWNRGGYYGYTF TGTGCCTGGAACCGGGGGGGATACTATGGCTACACCTTC
few TRBJ1-1 TRBV7-2 . CASSRSSQVAAFF TGTGCCAGCAGTCGATCATCTCAGGTCGCAGCTTTCTTT
few TRBJ1-2 TRBV20-1 TRBD1 CSASALPGQGAGHTF TGCAGTGCTAGTGCCTTACCGGGACAGGGGGCGGGCCACACCTTC
. TRBJ1-2 TRBV12-3/TRBV12-4 . CASSLNDPSYGYTF TGTGCCAGCAGTTTAAACGACCCCTCTTATGGCTACACCTTC
. TRBJ2-7 TRBV6-2/TRBV6-3 TRBD2 CASSTSGGLYEQYF TGTGCCAGCAGTACTAGCGGGGGCCTCTACGAGCAGTACTTC
few TRBJ2-5 TRBV7-9 . CASSVEGEQETQYF TGTGCCAGCAGCGTAGAGGGGGAGCAAGAGACCCAGTACTTC
many TRBJ2-1 TRBV5-1 . CASRRDLPSYNEQFF TGCGCCAGCAGACGGGACCTCCCCTCCTACAATGAGCAGTTCTTC
few TRBJ1-2 TRBV4-3 TRBD1 CASSQGTGGNYGYTF TGCGCCAGCAGCCAAGGGACAGGGGGCAACTATGGCTACACCTTC
. TRBJ2-3 TRBV10-3 . CAISESERPSTDTQYF TGTGCCATCAGTGAGTCCGAGCGTCCTAGCACAGATACGCAGTATTTT
. TRBJ1-4 TRBV5-1 TRBD1 CASSAGQGLGANEKLFF TGCGCCAGCAGCGCAGGACAGGGCCTTGGGGCTAATGAAAAACTGTTTTTT
few TRBJ2-3 TRBV5-1 . CASSLVAGSSTDTQYF TGCGCCAGCAGCTTGGTGGCAGGGTCTAGCACAGATACGCAGTATTTT
many TRBJ1-1 TRBV27 . CASSLSKGIEAFF TGTGCCAGCAGTTTATCGAAAGGGATTGAAGCTTTCTTT
. TRBJ2-5 TRBV11-2 TRBD2 CASTTDLPGLKETQYF TGTGCCAGCACCACCGATCTCCCGGGACTAAAAGAGACCCAGTACTTC
many TRBJ1-2 TRBV19 . CASSSGESAGYTF TGTGCCAGTAGTTCAGGGGAGTCGGCTGGCTACACCTTC
few TRBJ2-5 TRBV27 TRBD1 CASSGDGTGKYQETQYF TGTGCCAGCAGTGGGGACGGGACAGGGAAGTACCAAGAGACCCAGTACTTC
. TRBJ2-7 TRBV10-3 TRBD1 CAISDPRGGDEQYF TGTGCCATCAGTGACCCGCGAGGGGGCGACGAGCAGTACTTC
many TRBJ2-5 TRBV7-7 . CASSLAGGMSQETQYF TGTGCTAGCAGCTTGGCTGGGGGGATGTCACAAGAGACCCAGTACTTC
few TRBJ2-5 TRBV6-5 TRBD2 CASLRKGLAGTLYQETQYF TGTGCCAGCTTAAGAAAGGGACTAGCGGGGACACTGTACCAAGAGACCCAGTACTTC
few TRBJ2-7 TRBV19 . CASSPGVVNEQYF TGTGCCAGTAGCCCAGGGGTCGTCAACGAGCAGTACTTC
many TRBJ1-3 TRBV6-1 . CASSGPTGGGNTIYF TGTGCCAGCAGTGGCCCAACAGGTGGAGGAAACACCATATATTTT
many TRBJ2-1 TRBV20-1 . CSASLGYNEQFF TGCAGTGCTAGTCTAGGATACAATGAGCAGTTCTTC
many TRBJ2-3 TRBV19 TRBD2 CASSSNSGEATDTQYF TGTGCCAGTAGTAGTAATAGCGGGGAGGCCACAGATACGCAGTATTTT
few TRBJ2-5 TRBV29-1 . CSANPGGWETQYF TGCAGCGCGAACCCGGGGGGCTGGGAGACCCAGTACTTC
many TRBJ1-1 TRBV7-2 . CASSLARGAGEAFF TGTGCCAGCAGCTTAGCGCGAGGGGCTGGTGAAGCTTTCTTT
many TRBJ1-6 TRBV5-1 TRBD1 CASSTRDRGSPLHF TGCGCCAGCAGCACACGGGACAGGGGTTCACCCCTCCACTTT
few TRBJ2-3 TRBV6-5 TRBD2 CASSTGGRVTQYF TGTGCCAGCAGTACGGGGGGACGGGTTACGCAGTATTTT
many TRBJ1-2 TRBV7-9 . CASNRDLYGYTF TGTGCCAGCAACAGGGATCTCTATGGCTACACCTTC
many TRBJ2-5 TRBV20-1 . CSASPLQETQYF TGCAGTGCTAGTCCACTGCAAGAGACCCAGTACTTC
. TRBJ1-2 TRBV5-6 . CASSLEGRKNYGYTF TGTGCCAGCAGCTTGGAGGGCAGGAAAAACTATGGCTACACCTTC
medium-sized TRBJ1-6 TRBV29-1 TRBD1 CSVRDRDERDSPLHF TGCAGCGTTAGGGACAGGGATGAACGGGATTCACCCCTCCACTTT
many TRBJ2-7 TRBV5-1 . CASSLNPGEQYF TGCGCCAGCAGCTTGAATCCGGGCGAGCAGTACTTC
few TRBJ2-5 TRBV11-2 . CASSILMREETQYF TGTGCCAGCAGCATACTTATGAGGGAAGAGACCCAGTACTTC
many TRBJ1-4 TRBV6-5 . CASSYSSLTNEKLFF TGTGCCAGCAGTTACTCATCGTTAACTAATGAAAAACTGTTTTTT
few TRBJ2-2 TRBV6-4 . CASSAQGTNTGELFF TGTGCCAGCAGTGCCCAGGGAACGAACACCGGGGAGCTGTTTTTT
many TRBJ1-1 TRBV18 . CASSLSGTYTEAFF TGTGCCAGCTCACTTTCCGGGACGTACACTGAAGCTTTCTTT
. TRBJ2-1 TRBV3-1 . CASSQATKSNEQFF TGTGCCAGCAGCCAAGCCACAAAATCCAATGAGCAGTTCTTC
many TRBJ1-2 TRBV7-2 TRBD1 CASSLLAGGNGYTF TGTGCCAGCAGCTTATTGGCAGGGGGCAATGGCTACACCTTC
many TRBJ2-7 TRBV7-2 . CASSLGKAAYEQYF TGTGCCAGCAGCTTAGGAAAGGCAGCCTACGAGCAGTACTTC
. TRBJ1-4 TRBV6-5 . CASSYLSNEKLFF TGTGCCAGCAGTTACTTATCGAATGAAAAACTGTTTTTT
few TRBJ1-3 TRBV7-9 TRBD1 CASSGKTGAISGNTIYF TGTGCCAGCAGCGGAAAAACAGGGGCAATCTCTGGAAACACCATATATTTT
many TRBJ2-7 TRBV9 . CASSVAPGPNYEQYF TGTGCCAGCAGCGTAGCTCCGGGACCGAACTACGAGCAGTACTTC
. TRBJ1-3 TRBV2 . CASSEARSSGNTIYF TGTGCCAGCAGTGAAGCGAGAAGCTCTGGAAACACCATATATTTT
many TRBJ1-6 TRBV5-5 . CASSVQGSDSPLHF TGTGCCAGCAGCGTACAGGGCTCTGATTCACCCCTCCACTTT
many TRBJ1-2 TRBV5-5 . CASSLGNYGYTF TGTGCCAGCAGCTTGGGCAATTATGGCTACACCTTC
many TRBJ1-5 TRBV27 TRBD1 CAAWDRGQPQHF TGTGCCGCCTGGGACAGGGGACAGCCCCAGCATTTT
many TRBJ1-2 TRBV6-6 . CASSFVPVGDLNYGYTF TGTGCCAGCAGTTTCGTCCCCGTCGGAGATCTTAACTATGGCTACACCTTC
few TRBJ2-7 TRBV6-1 TRBD1 CASSGWDRAGEQYF TGTGCCAGCAGTGGATGGGACAGGGCCGGCGAGCAGTACTTC
few TRBJ2-7 TRBV2 . CATNSGLTYEQYF TGTGCCACCAACTCGGGGTTGACCTACGAGCAGTACTTC